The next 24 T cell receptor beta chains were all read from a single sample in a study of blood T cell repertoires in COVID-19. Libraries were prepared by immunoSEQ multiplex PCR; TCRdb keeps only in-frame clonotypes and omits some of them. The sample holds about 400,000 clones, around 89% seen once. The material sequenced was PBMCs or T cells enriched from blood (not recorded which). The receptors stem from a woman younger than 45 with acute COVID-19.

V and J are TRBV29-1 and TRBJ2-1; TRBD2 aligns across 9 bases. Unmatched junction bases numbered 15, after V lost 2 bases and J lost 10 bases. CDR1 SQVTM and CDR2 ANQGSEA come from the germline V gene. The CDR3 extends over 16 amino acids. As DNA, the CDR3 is TGCAGCGTTGAAATGGGGGGATCGGGACTAGCACAGGAGCAGTTCTTC. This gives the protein CSVEMGGSGLAQEQFF.

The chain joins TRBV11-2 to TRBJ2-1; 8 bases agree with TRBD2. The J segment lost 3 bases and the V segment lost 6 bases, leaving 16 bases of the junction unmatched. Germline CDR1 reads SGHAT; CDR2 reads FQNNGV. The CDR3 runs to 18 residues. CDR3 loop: CASSLITPSGGYYNEQFF. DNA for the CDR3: TGTGCCAGCAGTCTTATCACCCCAAGCGGGGGTTACTACAATGAGCAGTTCTTC.

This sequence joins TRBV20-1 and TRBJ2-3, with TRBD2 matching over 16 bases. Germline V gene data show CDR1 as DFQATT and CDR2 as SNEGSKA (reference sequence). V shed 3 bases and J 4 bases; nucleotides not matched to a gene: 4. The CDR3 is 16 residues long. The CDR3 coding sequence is TGCAGTGCTAGTAAGGGACTAGCGGGGGGGCCAGATACGCAGTATTTT. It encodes CSASKGLAGGPDTQYF.

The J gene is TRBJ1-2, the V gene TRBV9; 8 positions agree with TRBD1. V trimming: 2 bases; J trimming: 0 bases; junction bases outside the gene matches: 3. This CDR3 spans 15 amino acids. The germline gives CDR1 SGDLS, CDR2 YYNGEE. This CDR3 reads CASSVTGDPNYGYTF. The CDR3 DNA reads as TGTGCCAGCAGCGTGACAGGGGACCCTAACTATGGCTACACCTTC.

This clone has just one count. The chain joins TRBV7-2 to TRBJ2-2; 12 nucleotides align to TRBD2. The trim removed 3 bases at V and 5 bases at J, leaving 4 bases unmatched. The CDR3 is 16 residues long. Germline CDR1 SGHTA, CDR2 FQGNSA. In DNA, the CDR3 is TGTGCCAGCAGCTTTCTAGCGGGGGGGCCAACCGGGGAGCTGTTTTTT. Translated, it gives CASSFLAGGPTGELFF. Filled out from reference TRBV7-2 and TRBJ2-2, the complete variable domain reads GAGVSQSPSNKVTEKGKDVELRCDPISGHTALYWYRQSLGQGLEFLIYFQGNSAPDKSGLPSDRFSAERTGGSVSTLTIQRTQQEDSAVYLCASSFLAGGPTGELFFGEGSRLTVL.

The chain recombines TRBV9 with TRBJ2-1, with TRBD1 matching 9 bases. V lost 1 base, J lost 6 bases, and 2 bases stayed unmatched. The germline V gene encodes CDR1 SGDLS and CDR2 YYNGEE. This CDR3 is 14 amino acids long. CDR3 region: CASSVSDRGNEQFF. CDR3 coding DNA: TGTGCCAGCAGCGTATCGGACAGGGGCAATGAGCAGTTCTTC.

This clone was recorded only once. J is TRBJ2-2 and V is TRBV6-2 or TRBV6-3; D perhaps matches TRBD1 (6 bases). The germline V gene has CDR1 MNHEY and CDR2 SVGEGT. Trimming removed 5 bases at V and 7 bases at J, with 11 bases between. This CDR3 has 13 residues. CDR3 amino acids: CASSRGQFGELFF. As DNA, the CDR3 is TGTGCCAGCAGTCGAGGACAGTTCGGGGAGCTGTTTTTT.

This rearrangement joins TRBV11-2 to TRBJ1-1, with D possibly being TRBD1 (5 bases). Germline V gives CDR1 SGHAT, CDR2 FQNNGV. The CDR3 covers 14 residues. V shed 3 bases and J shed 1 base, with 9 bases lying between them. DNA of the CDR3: TGTGCCAGCAGCTTTGGGGCCCCGAACACTGAAGCTTTCTTT. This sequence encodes CASSFGAPNTEAFF.

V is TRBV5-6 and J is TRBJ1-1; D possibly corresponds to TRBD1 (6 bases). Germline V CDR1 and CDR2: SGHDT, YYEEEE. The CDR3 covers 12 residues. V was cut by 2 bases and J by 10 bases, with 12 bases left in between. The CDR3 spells CASSLKGDRAFF. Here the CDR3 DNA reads TGTGCCAGCAGCTTAAAGGGGGATCGAGCTTTCTTT.

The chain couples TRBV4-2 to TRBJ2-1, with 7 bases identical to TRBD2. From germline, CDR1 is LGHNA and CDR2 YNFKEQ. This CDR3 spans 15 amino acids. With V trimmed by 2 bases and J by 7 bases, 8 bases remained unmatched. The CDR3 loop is CASSQKRDSWNEQFF. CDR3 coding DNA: TGTGCCAGCAGCCAAAAGCGGGACTCCTGGAATGAGCAGTTCTTC.

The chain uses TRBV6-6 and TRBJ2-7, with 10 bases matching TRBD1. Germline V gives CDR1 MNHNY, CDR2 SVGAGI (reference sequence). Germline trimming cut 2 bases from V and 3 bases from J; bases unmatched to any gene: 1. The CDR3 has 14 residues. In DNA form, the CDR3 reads TGTGCCAGCAGTTACGGACAGGGGGGCTACGAGCAGTACTTC. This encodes CASSYGQGGYEQYF.

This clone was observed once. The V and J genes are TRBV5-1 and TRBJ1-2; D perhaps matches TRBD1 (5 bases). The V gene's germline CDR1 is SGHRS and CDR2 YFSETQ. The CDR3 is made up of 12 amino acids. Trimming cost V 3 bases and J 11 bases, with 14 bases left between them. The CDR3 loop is CASSSSQGPYTF. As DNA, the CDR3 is TGCGCCAGCAGCTCCTCCCAGGGTCCTTACACCTTC.

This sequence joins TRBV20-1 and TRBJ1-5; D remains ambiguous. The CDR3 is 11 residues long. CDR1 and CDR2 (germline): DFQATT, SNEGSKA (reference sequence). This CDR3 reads CRLGFIGPQHF. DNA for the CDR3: TGCAGACTCGGTTTCATTGGGCCCCAGCATTTT.

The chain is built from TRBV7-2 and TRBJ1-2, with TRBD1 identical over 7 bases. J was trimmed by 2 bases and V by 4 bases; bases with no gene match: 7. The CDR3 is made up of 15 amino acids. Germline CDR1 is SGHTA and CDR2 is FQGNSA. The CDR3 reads CASSSYPGQNYGYTF. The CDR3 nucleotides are TGTGCCAGCAGCTCATATCCGGGACAGAACTATGGCTACACCTTC. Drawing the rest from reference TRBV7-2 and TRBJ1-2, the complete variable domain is GAGVSQSPSNKVTEKGKDVELRCDPISGHTALYWYRQSLGQGLEFLIYFQGNSAPDKSGLPSDRFSAERTGGSVSTLTIQRTQQEDSAVYLCASSSYPGQNYGYTFGSGTRLTVV.

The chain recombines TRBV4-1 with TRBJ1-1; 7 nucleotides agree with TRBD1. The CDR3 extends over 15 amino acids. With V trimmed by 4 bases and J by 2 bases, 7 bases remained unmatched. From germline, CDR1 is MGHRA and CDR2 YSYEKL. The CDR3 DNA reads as TGCGCCAGCAGCCTTGGGCAGGGGGTTAACACTGAAGCTTTCTTT. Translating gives CASSLGQGVNTEAFF.

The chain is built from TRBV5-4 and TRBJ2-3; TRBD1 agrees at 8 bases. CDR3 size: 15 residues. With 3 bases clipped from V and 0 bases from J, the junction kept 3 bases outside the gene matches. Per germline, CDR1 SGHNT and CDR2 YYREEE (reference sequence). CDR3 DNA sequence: TGTGCCAGCAGCTCAGGGGGCGCCAGCACAGATACGCAGTATTTT. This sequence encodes CASSSGGASTDTQYF.

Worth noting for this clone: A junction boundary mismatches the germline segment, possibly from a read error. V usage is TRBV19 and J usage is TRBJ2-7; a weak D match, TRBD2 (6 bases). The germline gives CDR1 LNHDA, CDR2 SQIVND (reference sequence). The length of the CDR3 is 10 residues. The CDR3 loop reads CASGGREPIF. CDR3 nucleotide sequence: TGTGCCAGTGGAGGACGGGAGCCAATCTTC.

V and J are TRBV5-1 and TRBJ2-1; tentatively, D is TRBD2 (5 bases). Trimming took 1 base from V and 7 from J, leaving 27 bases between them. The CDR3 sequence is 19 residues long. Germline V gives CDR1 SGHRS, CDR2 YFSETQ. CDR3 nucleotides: TGCGCCAGCAGCTTGACGGCTAGCTCCCCCCCCATAAAAAAGAATGAGCAGTTCTTC. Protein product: CASSLTASSPPIKKNEQFF.

This CDR3 is CASSPQPSGGLNEQFF. The CDR3 DNA follows: TGTGCCAGCAGCCCCCAGCCCAGCGGGGGCCTCAATGAGCAGTTCTTC. This rearrangement joins TRBV7-2 to TRBJ2-1; 8 positions match TRBD2. Per germline, CDR1 SGHTA and CDR2 FQGNSA. The CDR3 is 16 residues long. J gave up 6 bases and V 5 bases, and 12 bases lay outside the gene matches.

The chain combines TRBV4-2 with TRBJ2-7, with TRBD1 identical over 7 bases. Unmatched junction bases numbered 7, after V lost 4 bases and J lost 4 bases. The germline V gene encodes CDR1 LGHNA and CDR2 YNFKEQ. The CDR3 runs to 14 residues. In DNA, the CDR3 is TGTGCCAGCAGCCCCGTAGGGGGCACGTACGAGCAGTACTTC. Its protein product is CASSPVGGTYEQYF.

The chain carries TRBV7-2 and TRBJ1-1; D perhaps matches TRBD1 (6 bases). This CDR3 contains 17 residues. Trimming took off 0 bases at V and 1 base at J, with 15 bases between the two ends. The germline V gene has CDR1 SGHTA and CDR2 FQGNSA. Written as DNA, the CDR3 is TGTGCCAGCAGCTTAGCATGGGGGGGCGTAGGGAACACTGAAGCTTTCTTT. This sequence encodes CASSLAWGGVGNTEAFF.

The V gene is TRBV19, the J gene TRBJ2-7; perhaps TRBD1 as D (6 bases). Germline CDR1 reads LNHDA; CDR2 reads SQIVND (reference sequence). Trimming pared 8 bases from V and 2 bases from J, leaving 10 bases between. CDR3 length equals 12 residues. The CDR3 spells CASGTLPYEQYF. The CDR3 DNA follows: TGTGCCAGTGGGACATTACCCTACGAGCAGTACTTC.

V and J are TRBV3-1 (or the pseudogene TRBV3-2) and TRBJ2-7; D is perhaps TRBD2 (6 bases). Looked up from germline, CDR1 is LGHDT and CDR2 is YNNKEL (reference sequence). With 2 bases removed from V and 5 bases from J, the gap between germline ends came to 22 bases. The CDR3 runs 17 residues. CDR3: CASSQRGASSVAHEQYF. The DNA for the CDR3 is TGTGCCAGCAGCCAACGTGGGGCGTCTAGCGTAGCACACGAGCAGTACTTC.

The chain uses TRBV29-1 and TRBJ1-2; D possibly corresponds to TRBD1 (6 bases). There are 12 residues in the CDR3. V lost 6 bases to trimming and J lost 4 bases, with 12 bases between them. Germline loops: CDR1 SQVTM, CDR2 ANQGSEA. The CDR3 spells CSVWGQPYGYTF. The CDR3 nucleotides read TGCAGCGTCTGGGGACAACCCTATGGCTACACCTTC.